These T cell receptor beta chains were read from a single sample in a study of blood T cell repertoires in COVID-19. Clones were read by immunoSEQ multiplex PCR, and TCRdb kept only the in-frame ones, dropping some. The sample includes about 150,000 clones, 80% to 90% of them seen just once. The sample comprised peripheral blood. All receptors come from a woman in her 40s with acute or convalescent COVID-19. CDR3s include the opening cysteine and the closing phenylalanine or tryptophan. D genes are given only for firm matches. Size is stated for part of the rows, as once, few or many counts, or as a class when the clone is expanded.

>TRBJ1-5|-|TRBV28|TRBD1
CASIRQGMNQPQHF
TGTGCCAGCATTCGACAGGGGATGAATCAGCCCCAGCATTTT
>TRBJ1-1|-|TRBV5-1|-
CASSPTSTFEAFF
TGCGCCAGCAGCCCCACCAGTACGTTTGAAGCTTTCTTT
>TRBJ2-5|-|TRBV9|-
CASSVDNSRAGMGTQYF
TGTGCCAGCAGCGTAGATAACTCGAGGGCCGGGATGGGGACCCAGTACTTC
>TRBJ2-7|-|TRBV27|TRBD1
CASSSSIWGTGKTYEQYF
TGTGCCAGCAGTTCGAGTATTTGGGGGACAGGGAAGACCTACGAGCAGTACTTC
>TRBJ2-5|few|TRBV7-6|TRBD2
CASSLVAGPGETQYF
TGTGCCAGCAGCTTAGTAGCGGGACCTGGGGAGACCCAGTACTTC
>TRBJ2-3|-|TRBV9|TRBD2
CASSRSLAGSTDTQYF
TGTGCCAGCAGCCGATCCCTAGCGGGAAGCACAGATACGCAGTATTTT
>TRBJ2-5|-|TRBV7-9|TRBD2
CASSPFGLAGIQETQYF
TGTGCCAGCAGCCCTTTTGGACTAGCGGGCATCCAAGAGACCCAGTACTTC
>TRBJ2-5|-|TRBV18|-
CASSLQGWRMGGETQYF
TGTGCCAGCTCATTACAGGGTTGGAGAATGGGTGGAGAGACCCAGTACTTC
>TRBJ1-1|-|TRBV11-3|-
CASSLDRIGLAAVANTEAFF
TGTGCCAGCAGCTTAGACCGTATCGGACTTGCGGCGGTTGCGAACACTGAAGCTTTCTTT
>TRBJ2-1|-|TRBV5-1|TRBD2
CASSLGGLEKLNEQFF
TGCGCCAGCAGCTTGGGGGGACTAGAGAAGCTCAATGAGCAGTTCTTC
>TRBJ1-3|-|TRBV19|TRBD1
CASSVLTGEAGNTIYF
TGTGCCAGTAGTGTGCTGACAGGGGAAGCTGGAAACACCATATATTTT
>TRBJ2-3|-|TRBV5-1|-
CASSPDSGTSTDTQYF
TGCGCCAGCAGCCCAGATTCAGGGACTAGCACAGATACGCAGTATTTT
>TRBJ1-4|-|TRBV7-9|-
CASSLGSVTTNEKLFF
TGTGCCAGCAGCTTGGGTAGCGTCACAACTAATGAAAAACTGTTTTTT
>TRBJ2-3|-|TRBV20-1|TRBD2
CSASVSGGGTDTQYF
TGCAGTGCTAGTGTTAGCGGGGGGGGCACAGATACGCAGTATTTT
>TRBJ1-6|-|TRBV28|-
CASSPGGAPNNSPLHF
TGTGCCAGCAGTCCCGGAGGGGCACCTAATAATTCACCCCTCCACTTT
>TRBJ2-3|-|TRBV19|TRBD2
CASSSTLAGIFDTQYF
TGTGCCAGTAGTTCAACCCTAGCGGGAATCTTTGATACGCAGTATTTT
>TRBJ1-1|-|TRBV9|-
CASSAHSDTEAFF
TGTGCCAGCAGCGCCCACTCGGACACTGAAGCTTTCTTT
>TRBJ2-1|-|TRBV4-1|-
CASSQETEFSYNEQFF
TGCGCCAGCAGCCAGGAGACAGAATTCTCCTACAATGAGCAGTTCTTC
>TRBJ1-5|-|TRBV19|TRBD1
CASSPGTGAINQPQHF
TGTGCCAGTAGTCCCGGGACAGGGGCGATCAATCAGCCCCAGCATTTT
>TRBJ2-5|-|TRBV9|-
CASSVATRREETQYF
TGTGCCAGCAGCGTAGCTACGAGGAGGGAAGAGACCCAGTACTTC
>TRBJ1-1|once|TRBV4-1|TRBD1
CASSQIRTGQYTEAFF
TGCGCCAGCAGCCAAATAAGGACAGGGCAGTACACTGAAGCTTTCTTT
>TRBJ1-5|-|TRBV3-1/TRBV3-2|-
CASSPRYSSNQPQHF
TGTGCCAGCAGCCCCCGGTACTCAAGCAATCAGCCCCAGCATTTT
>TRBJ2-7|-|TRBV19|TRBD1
CASTPTGGAYEQYF
TGTGCCAGTACCCCGACAGGGGGGGCCTACGAGCAGTACTTC
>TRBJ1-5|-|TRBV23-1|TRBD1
CASTATGTGNDLSVQPQHF
TGCGCCAGCACCGCTACCGGGACAGGAAATGATTTATCTGTTCAGCCCCAGCATTTT
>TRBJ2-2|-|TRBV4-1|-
CASSQDFLSTGELFF
TGCGCCAGCAGCCAAGATTTCCTCTCCACCGGGGAGCTGTTTTTT
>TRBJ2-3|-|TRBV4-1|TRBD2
CASRELAGVRSTDTQYF
TGCGCCAGCAGGGAACTAGCGGGAGTACGTAGCACAGATACGCAGTATTTT
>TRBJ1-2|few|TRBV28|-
CASSRAAYGYTF
TGTGCCAGCAGCAGGGCCGCCTATGGCTACACCTTC
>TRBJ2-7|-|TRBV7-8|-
CASSLENGLSYEQYF
TGTGCCAGCAGCTTAGAAAACGGACTCAGCTACGAGCAGTACTTC
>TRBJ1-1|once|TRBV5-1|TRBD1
CATWTGQGAVAEAFF
TGCGCCACTTGGACAGGACAGGGGGCGGTGGCTGAAGCTTTCTTT
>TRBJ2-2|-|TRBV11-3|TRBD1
CASSLGQGATGELFF
TGTGCCAGCAGCTTGGGGCAGGGGGCAACCGGGGAGCTGTTTTTT
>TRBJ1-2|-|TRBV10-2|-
CASSESHGAGDGYTF
TGCGCCAGCAGTGAGTCGCATGGGGCAGGGGATGGCTACACCTTC
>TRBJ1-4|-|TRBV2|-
CASSPRGIGEKLFF
TGTGCCAGCAGTCCCCGGGGGATCGGTGAAAAACTGTTTTTT
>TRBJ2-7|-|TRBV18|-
CASSPPSGYPPYEQYF
TGTGCCAGCTCACCACCGTCAGGGTACCCCCCATACGAGCAGTACTTC
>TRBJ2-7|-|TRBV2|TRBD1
CASSDIGTGAHEQYF
TGTGCCAGCAGCGATATCGGGACAGGCGCTCACGAGCAGTACTTC
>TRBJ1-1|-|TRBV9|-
CASSVVGGEAFF
TGTGCCAGCAGCGTAGTAGGGGGTGAAGCTTTCTTT
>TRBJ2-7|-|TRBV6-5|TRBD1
CASSYSETGSGEQYF
TGTGCCAGCAGTTACTCGGAGACAGGGTCAGGTGAGCAGTACTTC
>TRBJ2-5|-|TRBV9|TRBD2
CASSAVGLAGRETQYF
TGTGCCAGCAGCGCAGTCGGACTAGCGGGACGGGAGACCCAGTACTTC
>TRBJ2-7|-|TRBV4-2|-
CASSQPTTSSSYEQYF
TGTGCCAGCAGCCAACCTACTACTAGCAGCTCCTACGAGCAGTACTTC
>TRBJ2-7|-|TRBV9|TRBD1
CASSADRGVFEQYF
TGTGCCAGCAGCGCTGACAGGGGGGTTTTCGAGCAGTACTTC
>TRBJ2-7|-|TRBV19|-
CASSFRQIPYEQYF
TGTGCCAGTAGTTTTAGACAGATTCCCTACGAGCAGTACTTC
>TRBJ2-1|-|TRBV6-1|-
CASSENPGGYNEQFF
TGTGCCAGCAGTGAAAATCCGGGTGGGTACAATGAGCAGTTCTTC
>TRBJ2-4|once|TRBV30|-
CAWSVGQGYSKNIQYF
TGTGCCTGGAGTGTAGGCCAGGGTTACTCCAAAAACATTCAGTACTTC
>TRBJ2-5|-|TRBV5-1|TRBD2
CASSSTSGSLETQYF
TGCGCCAGCAGCTCGACTAGCGGGAGTCTGGAGACCCAGTACTTC
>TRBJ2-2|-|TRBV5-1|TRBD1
CASSSDRGGERTGELFF
TGCGCCAGCAGCTCGGACAGGGGAGGGGAAAGAACCGGGGAGCTGTTTTTT
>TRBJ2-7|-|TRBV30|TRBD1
CAWNSDRGFWFEQYF
TGTGCCTGGAATTCTGACAGGGGGTTTTGGTTCGAGCAGTACTTC
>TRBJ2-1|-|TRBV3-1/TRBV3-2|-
CASSQLFNEQFF
TGTGCCAGCAGCCAGTTATTCAATGAGCAGTTCTTC
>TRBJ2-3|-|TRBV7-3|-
CASSLVAGLDTQYF
TGTGCCAGCAGCTTAGTGGCAGGATTAGATACGCAGTATTTT
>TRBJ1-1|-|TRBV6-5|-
CASSTPFSGGSEAFF
TGTGCCAGCAGTACCCCATTTAGCGGGGGGTCTGAAGCTTTCTTT
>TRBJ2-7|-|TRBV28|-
CASSSVRYEQYF
TGTGCCAGCAGTTCGGTGCGGTACGAGCAGTACTTC
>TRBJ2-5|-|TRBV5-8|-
CASSFYSQETQYF
TGTGCCAGCAGCTTTTACAGTCAAGAGACCCAGTACTTC
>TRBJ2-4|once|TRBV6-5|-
CASRFFGGAKNIQYF
TGTGCCAGCAGATTTTTCGGGGGAGCCAAAAACATTCAGTACTTC